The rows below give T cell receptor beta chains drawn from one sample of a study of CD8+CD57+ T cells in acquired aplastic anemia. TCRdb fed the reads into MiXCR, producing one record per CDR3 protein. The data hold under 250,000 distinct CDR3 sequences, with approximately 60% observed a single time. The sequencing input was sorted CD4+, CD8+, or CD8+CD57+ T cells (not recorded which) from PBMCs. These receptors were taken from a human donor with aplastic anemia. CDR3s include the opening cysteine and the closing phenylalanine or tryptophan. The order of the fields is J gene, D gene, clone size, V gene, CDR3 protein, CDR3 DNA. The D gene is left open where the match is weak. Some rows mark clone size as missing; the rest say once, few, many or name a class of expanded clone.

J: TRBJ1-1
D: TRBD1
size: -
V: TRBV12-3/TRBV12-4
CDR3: CASSLRGQGNTEAFF
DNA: TGTGCCAGCAGTTTACGGGGACAGGGGAACACTGAAGCTTTCTTT

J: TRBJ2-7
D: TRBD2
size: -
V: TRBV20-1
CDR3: CSASRTSGYEVQYF
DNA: TGCAGTGCTAGTCGGACTAGCGGATACGAGGTGCAGTACTTC

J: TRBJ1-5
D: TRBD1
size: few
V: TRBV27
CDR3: CASSSLQGGNQPQHF
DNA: TGTGCCAGCAGTTCCCTACAGGGGGGCAATCAGCCCCAGCATTTT

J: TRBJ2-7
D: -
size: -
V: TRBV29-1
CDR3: CSVEEGRHGHSNYEQYF
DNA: TGCAGCGTTGAAGAAGGACGTCATGGCCACTCCAACTACGAGCAGTACTTC

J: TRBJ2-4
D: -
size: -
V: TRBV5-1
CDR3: CASSLRGMDIQYF
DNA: TGCGCCAGCAGCTTGAGAGGGATGGACATTCAGTACTTC

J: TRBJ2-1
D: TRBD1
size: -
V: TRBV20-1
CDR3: CSAKTGGNNEQFF
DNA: TGCAGTGCTAAGACAGGGGGCAACAATGAGCAGTTCTTC

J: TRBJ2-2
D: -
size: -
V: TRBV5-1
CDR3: CASSEQGTGELFF
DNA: TGCGCCAGCAGCGAGCAGGGAACCGGGGAGCTGTTTTTT

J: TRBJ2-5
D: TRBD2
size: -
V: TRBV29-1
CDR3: CSVGASGGLGETQYF
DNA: TGCAGCGTCGGGGCTAGCGGGGGTTTAGGAGAGACCCAGTACTTC

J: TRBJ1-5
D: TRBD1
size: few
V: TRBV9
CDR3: CASSADRDQPQHF
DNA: TGTGCCAGCAGCGCAGACAGGGATCAGCCCCAGCATTTT

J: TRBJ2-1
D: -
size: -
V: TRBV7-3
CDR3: CASSPRSGYEQFF
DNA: TGTGCCAGCAGCCCCCGGTCCGGGTACGAGCAGTTCTTC

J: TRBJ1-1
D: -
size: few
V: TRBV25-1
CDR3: CASTPTRVRNTEAFF
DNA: TGTGCCAGCACCCCGACCAGGGTGAGAAACACTGAAGCTTTCTTT

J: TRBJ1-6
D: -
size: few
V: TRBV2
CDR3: CASLKGPPSSYNSPLHF
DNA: TGTGCCAGCCTCAAGGGACCGCCGAGCTCCTATAATTCACCCCTCCACTTT

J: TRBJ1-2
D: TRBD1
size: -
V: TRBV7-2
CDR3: CASSSIDRVYGYTF
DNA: TGTGCCAGCAGCTCTATCGACAGGGTTTATGGCTACACCTTC

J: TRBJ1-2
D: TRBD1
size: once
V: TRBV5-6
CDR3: CASRDGDRGYGYTF
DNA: TGTGCCAGTAGGGACGGGGACAGAGGCTATGGCTACACCTTC

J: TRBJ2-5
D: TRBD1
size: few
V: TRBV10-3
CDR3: CAISGGQQETQYF
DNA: TGTGCCATCAGTGGGGGACAGCAAGAGACCCAGTACTTC

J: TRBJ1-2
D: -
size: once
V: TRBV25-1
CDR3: CASSDWEGYTF
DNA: TGTGCCAGCAGCGATTGGGAGGGCTACACCTTC

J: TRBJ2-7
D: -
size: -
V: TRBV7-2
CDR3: CASSLELPSSAYF
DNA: TGTGCCAGCAGCTTAGAACTACCGAGCAGCGCGTACTTC

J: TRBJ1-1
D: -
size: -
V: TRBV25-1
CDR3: CASSERRTDLLPTEAFF
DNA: TGTGCCAGCAGTGAAAGGCGGACAGACCTTTTACCGACTGAAGCTTTCTTT

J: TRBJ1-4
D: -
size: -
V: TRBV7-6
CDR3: CASSFTGGGNEKLFF
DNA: TGTGCCAGCAGCTTTACCGGGGGAGGTAATGAAAAACTGTTTTTT

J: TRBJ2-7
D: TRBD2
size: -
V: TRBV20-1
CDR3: CSATTSGGYEQYF
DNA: TGCAGTGCCACGACTAGCGGGGGTTACGAGCAGTACTTC

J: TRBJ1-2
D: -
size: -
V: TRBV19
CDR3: CASSPGQALGYTF
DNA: TGTGCCAGTAGTCCGGGACAAGCTCTTGGCTACACCTTC

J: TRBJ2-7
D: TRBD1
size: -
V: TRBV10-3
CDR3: CAISGGTGGNEQYF
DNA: TGTGCCATCAGTGGTGGGACAGGGGGCAACGAGCAGTACTTC

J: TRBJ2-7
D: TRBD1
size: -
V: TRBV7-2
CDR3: CASSLLRTGGGEQYF
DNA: TGTGCCAGCAGCTTACTCCGGACAGGGGGTGGCGAGCAGTACTTC

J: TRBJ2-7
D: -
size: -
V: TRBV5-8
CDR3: CASSLDGRGEQYF
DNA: TGCGCCAGCAGCTTGGATGGAAGAGGGGAGCAGTACTTC

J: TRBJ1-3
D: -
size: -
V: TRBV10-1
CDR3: CASSDSGTNEQFLGNTIYF
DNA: TGCGCCAGCAGTGATTCGGGAACCAATGAGCAGTTCTTAGGAAACACCATATATTTT

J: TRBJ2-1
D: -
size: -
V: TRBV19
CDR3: CASSIAGANEQFF
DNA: TGTGCCAGTAGTATTGCTGGCGCCAATGAGCAGTTCTTC

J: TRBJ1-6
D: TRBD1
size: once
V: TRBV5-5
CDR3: CASSLDRVGNSPLHF
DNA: TGTGCCAGCAGCTTAGACAGGGTGGGGAATTCACCCCTCCACTTT

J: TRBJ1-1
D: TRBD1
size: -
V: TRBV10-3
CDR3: CAIKEAGQGGHTEAFF
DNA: TGTGCCATCAAAGAGGCGGGACAGGGGGGACACACTGAAGCTTTCTTT

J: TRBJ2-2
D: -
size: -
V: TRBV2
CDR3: CASRSSDPGGELFF
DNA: TGTGCCAGCAGGTCGTCCGATCCTGGCGGGGAGCTGTTTTTT